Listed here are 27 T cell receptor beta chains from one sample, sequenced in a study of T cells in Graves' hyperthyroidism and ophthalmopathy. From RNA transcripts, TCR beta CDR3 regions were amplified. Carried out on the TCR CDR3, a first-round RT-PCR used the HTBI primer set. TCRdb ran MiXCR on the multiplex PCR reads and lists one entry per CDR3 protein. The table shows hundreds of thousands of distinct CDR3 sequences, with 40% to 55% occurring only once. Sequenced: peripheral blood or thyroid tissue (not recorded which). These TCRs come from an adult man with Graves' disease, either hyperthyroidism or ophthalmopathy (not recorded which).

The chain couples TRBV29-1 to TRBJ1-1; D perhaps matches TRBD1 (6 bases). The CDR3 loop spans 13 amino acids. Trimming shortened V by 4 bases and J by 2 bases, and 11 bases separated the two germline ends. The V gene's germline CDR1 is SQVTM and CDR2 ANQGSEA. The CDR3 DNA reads TGCAGCGTTGGAGAACAGGGTAACACTGAAGCTTTCTTT. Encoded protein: CSVGEQGNTEAFF.

The chain's CDR3 is CSTRPGQGGTQYF. CDR3 nucleotide sequence: TGCAGCACCCGACCGGGACAGGGGGGGACCCAGTACTTC. The J gene is TRBJ2-5, the V gene TRBV29-1, with 11 bases lining up with TRBD1. Trimming at V came to 8 bases and at J to 7 bases, leaving 9 bases not matched to a gene. CDR1 is SQVTM, CDR2 ANQGSEA, per germline. This CDR3 is 13 amino acids long.

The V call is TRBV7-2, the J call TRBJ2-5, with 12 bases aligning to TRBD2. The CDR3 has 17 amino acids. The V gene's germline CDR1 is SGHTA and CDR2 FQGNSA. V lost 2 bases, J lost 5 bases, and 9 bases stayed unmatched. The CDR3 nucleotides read TGTGCCAGCAGCTTATCGGGGAGGGGGACTAGCGGGGAGACCCAGTACTTC. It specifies CASSLSGRGTSGETQYF.

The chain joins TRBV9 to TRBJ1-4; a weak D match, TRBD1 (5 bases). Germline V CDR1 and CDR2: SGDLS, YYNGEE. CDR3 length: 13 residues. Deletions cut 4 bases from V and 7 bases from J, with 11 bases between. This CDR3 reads CASSPGGTEKLFF. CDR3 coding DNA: TGTGCCAGCAGCCCCGGGGGGACTGAAAAACTGTTTTTT.

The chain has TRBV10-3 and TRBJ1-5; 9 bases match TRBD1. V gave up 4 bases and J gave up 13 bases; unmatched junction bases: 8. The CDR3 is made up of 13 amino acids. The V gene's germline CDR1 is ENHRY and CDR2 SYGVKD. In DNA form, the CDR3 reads TGTGCCATCAGTGTGGGACAGGGAAGCAATCAGCATTTT. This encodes CAISVGQGSNQHF.

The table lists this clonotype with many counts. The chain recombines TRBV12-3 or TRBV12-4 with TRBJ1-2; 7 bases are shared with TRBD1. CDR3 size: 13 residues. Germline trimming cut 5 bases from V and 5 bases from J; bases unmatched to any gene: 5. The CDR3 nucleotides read TGTGCCAGCAGTAGGGACAGCCGTTATGGCTACACCTTC. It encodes CASSRDSRYGYTF.

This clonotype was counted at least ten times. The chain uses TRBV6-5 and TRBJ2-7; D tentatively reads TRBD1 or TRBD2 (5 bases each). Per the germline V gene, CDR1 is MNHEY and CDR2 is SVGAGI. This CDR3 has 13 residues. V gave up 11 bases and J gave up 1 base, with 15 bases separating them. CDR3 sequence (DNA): TGTGCCGGAGGAAAACAGGCGTCCTACGAGCAGTACTTC. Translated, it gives CAGGKQASYEQYF.

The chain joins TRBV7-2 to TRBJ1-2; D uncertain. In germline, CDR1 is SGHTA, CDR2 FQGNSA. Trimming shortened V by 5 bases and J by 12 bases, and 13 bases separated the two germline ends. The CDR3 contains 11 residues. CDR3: CASSPRARNTF. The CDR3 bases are TGTGCCAGCAGCCCAAGGGCGAGAAACACCTTC.

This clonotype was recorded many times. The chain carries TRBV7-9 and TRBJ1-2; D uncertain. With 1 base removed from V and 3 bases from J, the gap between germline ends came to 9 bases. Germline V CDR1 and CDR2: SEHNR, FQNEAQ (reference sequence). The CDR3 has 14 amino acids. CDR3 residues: CASSLVGTHYGYTF. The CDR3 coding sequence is TGTGCCAGCAGCTTAGTTGGCACACACTATGGCTACACCTTC. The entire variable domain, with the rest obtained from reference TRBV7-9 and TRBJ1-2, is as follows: DTGVSQNPRHKITKRGQNVTFRCDPISEHNRLYWYRQTLGQGPEFLTYFQNEAQLEKSRLLSDRFSAERPKGSFSTLEIQRTEQGDSAMYLCASSLVGTHYGYTFGSGTRLTVV.

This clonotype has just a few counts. The CDR3: CASSVRDAFNSPLHF. As DNA, the CDR3 is TGTGCCAGCAGCGTCCGGGACGCATTTAATTCACCCCTCCACTTT. The rearrangement joins TRBV13 to TRBJ1-6, with D possibly matching TRBD1 (5 bases). The CDR3 spans 15 residues. Trimming shortened V by 5 bases and J by 6 bases, and 14 bases separated the two germline ends. CDR1 PRHDT and CDR2 FYEKMQ come from the germline V gene (reference sequence).

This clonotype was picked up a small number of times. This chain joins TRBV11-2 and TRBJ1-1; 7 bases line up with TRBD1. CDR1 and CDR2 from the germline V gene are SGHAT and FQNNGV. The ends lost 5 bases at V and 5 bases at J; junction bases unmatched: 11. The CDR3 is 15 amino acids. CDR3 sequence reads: CASSGRQGRGTEAFF. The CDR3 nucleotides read TGTGCCAGCAGCGGAAGACAGGGCAGGGGGACTGAAGCTTTCTTT. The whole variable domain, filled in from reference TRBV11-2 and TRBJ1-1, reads EAGVAQSPRYKIIEKRQSVAFWCNPISGHATLYWYQQILGQGPKLLIQFQNNGVVDDSQLPKDRFSAERLKGVDSTLKIQPAKLEDSAVYLCASSGRQGRGTEAFFGQGTRLTVV.

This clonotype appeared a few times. Here the CDR3 reads CASSQGAGQGRSRYTF. The CDR3 DNA sequence: TGTGCCAGCAGCCAGGGGGCCGGACAGGGACGGTCGAGGTACACCTTC. This rearrangement joins TRBV4-2 to TRBJ1-2, with 8 bases aligning to TRBD1. The CDR3 spans 16 residues. Germline values: CDR1 LGHNA, CDR2 YNFKEQ. The trim removed 3 bases at V and 11 bases at J, leaving 17 bases unmatched.

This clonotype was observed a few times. In DNA, the CDR3 is TGTGCCAGCAGTCGGAAAGCGGGCCCCTCCTACGAGCAGTACTTC. Its translation is CASSRKAGPSYEQYF. The genes are TRBV12-3 or TRBV12-4 and TRBJ2-7; D may be TRBD2 (6 bases). Deletions cut 5 bases from V and 0 bases from J, with 14 bases between. This CDR3 region has 15 residues.

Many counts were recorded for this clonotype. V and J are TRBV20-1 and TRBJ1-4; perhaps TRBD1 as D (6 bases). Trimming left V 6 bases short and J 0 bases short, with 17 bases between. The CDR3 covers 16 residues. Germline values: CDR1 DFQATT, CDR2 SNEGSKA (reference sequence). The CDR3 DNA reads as TGCAGTGCGCCGGACAGAGAGATTGCAACTAATGAAAAACTGTTTTTT. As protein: CSAPDREIATNEKLFF.

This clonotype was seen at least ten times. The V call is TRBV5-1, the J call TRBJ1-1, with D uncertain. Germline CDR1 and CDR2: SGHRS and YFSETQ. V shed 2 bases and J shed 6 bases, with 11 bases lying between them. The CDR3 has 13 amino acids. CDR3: CASSLGLRAEAFF. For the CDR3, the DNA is TGCGCCAGCAGCTTAGGTCTGAGGGCTGAAGCTTTCTTT.

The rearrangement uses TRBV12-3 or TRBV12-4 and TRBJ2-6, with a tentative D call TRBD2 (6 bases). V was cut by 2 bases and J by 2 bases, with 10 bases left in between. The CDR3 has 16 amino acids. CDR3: CASSLPPGAGANVLTF. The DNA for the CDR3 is TGTGCCAGCAGTTTACCCCCGGGGGCTGGGGCCAACGTCCTGACTTTC.

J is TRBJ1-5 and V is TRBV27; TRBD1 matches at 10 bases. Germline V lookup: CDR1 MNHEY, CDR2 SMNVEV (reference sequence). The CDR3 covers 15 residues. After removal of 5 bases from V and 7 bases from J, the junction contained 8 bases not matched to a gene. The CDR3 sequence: CASSTMGTGEQPQHF. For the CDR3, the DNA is TGTGCCAGCAGTACAATGGGGACAGGGGAACAGCCCCAGCATTTT.

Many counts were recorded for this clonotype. CDR3 region: CASSLGQAVQETQYF. In DNA, the CDR3 is TGTGCCAGCAGCTTGGGACAGGCAGTCCAAGAGACCCAGTACTTC. This chain links TRBV7-9 with TRBJ2-5; 8 bases are shared with TRBD1. Germline assignment: CDR1 SEHNR and CDR2 FQNEAQ (reference sequence). After removal of 3 bases from V and 1 base from J, the junction contained 4 bases not matched to a gene. This CDR3 comprises 15 residues.

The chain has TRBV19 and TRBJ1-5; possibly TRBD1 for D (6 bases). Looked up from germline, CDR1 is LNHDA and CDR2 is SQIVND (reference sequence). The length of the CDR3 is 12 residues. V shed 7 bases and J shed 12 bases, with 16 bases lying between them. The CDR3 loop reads CASTHPGEHQHF. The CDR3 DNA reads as TGTGCCAGTACCCATCCAGGGGAGCACCAGCATTTT. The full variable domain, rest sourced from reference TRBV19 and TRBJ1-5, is DGGITQSPKYLFRKEGQNVTLSCEQNLNHDAMYWYRQDPGQGLRLIYYSQIVNDFQKGDIAEGYSVSREKKESFPLTVTSAQKNPTAFYLCASTHPGEHQHFGDGTRLSIL.

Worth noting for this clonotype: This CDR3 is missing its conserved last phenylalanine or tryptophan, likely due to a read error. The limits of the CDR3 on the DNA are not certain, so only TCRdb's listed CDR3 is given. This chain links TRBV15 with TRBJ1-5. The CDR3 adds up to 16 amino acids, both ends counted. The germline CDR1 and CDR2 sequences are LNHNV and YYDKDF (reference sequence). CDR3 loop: CATSRVIGNSNQPQPE.

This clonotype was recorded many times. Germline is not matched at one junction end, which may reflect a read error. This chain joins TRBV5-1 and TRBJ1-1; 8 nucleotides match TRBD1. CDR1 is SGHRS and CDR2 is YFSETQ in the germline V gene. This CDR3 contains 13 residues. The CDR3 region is CASSLTGDTEAFF. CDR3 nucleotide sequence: TGTGCCAGCAGCCTGACAGGGGACACTGAAGCTTTCTTT.

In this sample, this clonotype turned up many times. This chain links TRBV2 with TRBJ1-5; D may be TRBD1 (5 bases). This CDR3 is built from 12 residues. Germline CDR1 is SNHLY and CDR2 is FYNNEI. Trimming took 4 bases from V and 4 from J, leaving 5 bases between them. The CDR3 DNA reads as TGTGCCAGCAGTGGGGGGAATCAGCCCCAGCATTTT. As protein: CASSGGNQPQHF.

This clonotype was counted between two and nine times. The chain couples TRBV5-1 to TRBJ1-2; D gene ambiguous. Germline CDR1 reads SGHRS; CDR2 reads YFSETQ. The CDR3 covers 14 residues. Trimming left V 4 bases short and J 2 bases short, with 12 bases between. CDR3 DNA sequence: TGCGCCAGCAGCCCGACAACGACCAACTATGGCTACACCTTC. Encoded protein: CASSPTTTNYGYTF.

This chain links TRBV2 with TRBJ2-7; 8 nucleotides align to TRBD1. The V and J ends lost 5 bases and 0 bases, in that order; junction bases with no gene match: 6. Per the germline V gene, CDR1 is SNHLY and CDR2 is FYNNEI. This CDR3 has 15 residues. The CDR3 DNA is TGTGCCAGCAGTTTGTTTGGGACAGGCTCCTACGAGCAGTACTTC. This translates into CASSLFGTGSYEQYF. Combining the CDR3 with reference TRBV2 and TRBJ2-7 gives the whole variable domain EPEVTQTPSHQVTQMGQEVILRCVPISNHLYFYWYRQILGQKVEFLVSFYNNEISEKSEIFDDQFSVERPDGSNFTLKIRSTKLEDSAMYFCASSLFGTGSYEQYFGPGTRLTVT.

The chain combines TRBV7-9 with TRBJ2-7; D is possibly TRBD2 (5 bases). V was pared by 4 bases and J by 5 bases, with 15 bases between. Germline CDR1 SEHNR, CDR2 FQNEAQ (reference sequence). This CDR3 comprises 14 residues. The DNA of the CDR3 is TGTGCCAGCAGCTCTACACGGGGATCCCACGAGCAGTACTTC. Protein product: CASSSTRGSHEQYF.

The CDR3 sequence is CSVERNTGNTIYF. The DNA for the CDR3 is TGCAGCGTTGAACGGAACACTGGAAACACCATATATTTT. The chain carries TRBV29-1 and TRBJ1-3; the D is unclear. The germline V and J ends were trimmed by 2 bases and 2 bases, with 7 bases remaining between them. CDR1 and CDR2 from the germline V gene are SQVTM and ANQGSEA. CDR3 length: 13 amino acids.

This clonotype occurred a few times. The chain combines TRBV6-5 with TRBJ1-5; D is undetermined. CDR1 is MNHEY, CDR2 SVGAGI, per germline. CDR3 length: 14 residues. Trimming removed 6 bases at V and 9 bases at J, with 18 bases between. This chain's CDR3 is CASRMDFSSMPQHF. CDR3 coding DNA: TGTGCCAGCAGGATGGACTTTTCAAGCATGCCCCAGCATTTT.